The text below deals with one T cell receptor beta chain. Per the study methods: How many nucleated cells were present was estimated from reference gene primer amplification. Using immunoSEQ multiplex PCR, the repertoire was profiled, and TCRdb retains in-frame clones only, with some absent. V, J and clone size reflect that table, while D and trimming were determined from the DNA. The table records 150,000 to 200,000 clones, about nine tenths of them present only once. The CDR3 spans 14 residues. The V gene's germline CDR1 is LNHDA and CDR2 SQIVND (reference sequence). V shed 6 bases and J shed 4 bases, with 12 bases lying between them. This specimen belongs to a study of blood T cell repertoires in COVID-19. Study information: The samples span acute and convalescent COVID-19 from the United States, Italy and Spain.

The receptor's source is a woman aged 60-75 years who had recovered from COVID-19. The sequenced sample was peripheral blood. V is TRBV19 and J is TRBJ2-2; D perhaps matches TRBD1 (6 bases). The CDR3 coding sequence is TGTGCCAGTAGCGGACAGTCCCTCACCGGGGAGCTGTTTTTT. Translated: CASSGQSLTGELFF.